This TCR beta chain was sequenced in a study of T cell responses to AZD1222 COVID-19 vaccine. For this clone: Its antigen is unknown.

Points from the study as a whole: Among AZD1222 vaccinees, only 6 or 7 were seropositive at baseline. A mostly white British donor set with more females was recruited, and clonal diversity was possibly underestimated. The study sampled repertoires only after the peak T cell response.

Profiling relied on immunoSEQ multiplex PCR, and the TCRdb table lists in-frame clones only, not all of them. The data show some 150,000 clones, roughly nine tenths seen once. CDR1 and CDR2 from the germline V gene are ENHRY and SYGVKD. The CDR3 is 14 residues long. With 2 bases removed from V and 4 bases from J, the gap between germline ends came to 9 bases. The specimen was peripheral blood, collected on day 0 of AZD1222 vaccination. The chain has TRBV10-3 and TRBJ1-3; tentatively, D is TRBD1 (5 bases). The source of this sequence is an adult in good health. DNA of the CDR3: TGTGCCATCAGTGAGGAGGGGTTGGGAAACACCATATATTTT. It translates to CAISEEGLGNTIYF.